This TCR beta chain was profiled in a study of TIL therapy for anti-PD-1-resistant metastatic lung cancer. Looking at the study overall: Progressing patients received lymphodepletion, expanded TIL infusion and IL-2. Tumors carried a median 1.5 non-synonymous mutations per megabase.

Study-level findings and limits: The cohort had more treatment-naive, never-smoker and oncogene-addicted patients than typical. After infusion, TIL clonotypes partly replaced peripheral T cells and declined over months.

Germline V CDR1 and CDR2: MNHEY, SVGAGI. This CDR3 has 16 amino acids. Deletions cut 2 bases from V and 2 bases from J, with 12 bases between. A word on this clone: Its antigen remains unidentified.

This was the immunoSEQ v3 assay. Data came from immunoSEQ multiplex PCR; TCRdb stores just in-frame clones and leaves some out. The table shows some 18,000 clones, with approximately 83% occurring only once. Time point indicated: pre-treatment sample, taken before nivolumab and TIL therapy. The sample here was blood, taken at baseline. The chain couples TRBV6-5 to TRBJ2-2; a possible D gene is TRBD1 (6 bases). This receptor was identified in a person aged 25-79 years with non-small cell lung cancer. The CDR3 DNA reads TGTGCCAGCAGTTACAGAGGACAGTTTAACACCGGGGAGCTGTTTTTT. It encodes CASSYRGQFNTGELFF.